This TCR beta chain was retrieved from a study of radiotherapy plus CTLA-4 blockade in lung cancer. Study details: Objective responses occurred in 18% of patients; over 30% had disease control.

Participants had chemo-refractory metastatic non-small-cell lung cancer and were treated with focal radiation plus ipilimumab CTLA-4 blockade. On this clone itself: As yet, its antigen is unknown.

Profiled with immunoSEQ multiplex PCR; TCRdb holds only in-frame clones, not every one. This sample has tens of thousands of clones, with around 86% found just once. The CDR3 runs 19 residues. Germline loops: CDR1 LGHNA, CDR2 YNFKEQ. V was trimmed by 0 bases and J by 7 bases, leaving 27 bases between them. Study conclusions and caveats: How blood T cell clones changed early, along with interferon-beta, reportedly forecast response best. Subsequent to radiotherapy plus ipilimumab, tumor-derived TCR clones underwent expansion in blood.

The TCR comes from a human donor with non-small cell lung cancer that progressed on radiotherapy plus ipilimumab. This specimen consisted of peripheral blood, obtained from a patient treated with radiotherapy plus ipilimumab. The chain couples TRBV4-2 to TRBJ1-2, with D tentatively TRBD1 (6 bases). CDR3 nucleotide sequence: TGTGCCAGCAGCCAAGATTCCGGGGGCCTTTGGGAAGGTTTCACTGGCTACACCTTC. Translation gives CASSQDSGGLWEGFTGYTF.